This T cell receptor beta chain appears in the sequencing data of a study of blood T cell repertoires in COVID-19. There are 15 residues in the CDR3. Between the trimmed V and J ends, which lost 3 bases and 1 base, there was a span of 10 bases. Germline loops: CDR1 MNHNS, CDR2 SASEGT. The assay was immunoSEQ multiplex PCR, and TCRdb's table has in-frame clones only and misses some. The table records around 250,000 clones, around nine tenths of them present only once. The chain combines TRBV6-1 with TRBJ1-3, with D hard to call. Sequenced: peripheral blood. This TCR was sampled from a man aged 40-55 years with active or convalescent COVID-19. This CDR3 reads CASSDWSGSGNTIYF. The CDR3 DNA is TGTGCCAGCAGTGATTGGTCAGGTTCTGGAAACACCATATATTTT.